This entry lists 3 T cell receptor beta chains sequenced from one sample in a study of T cells in Graves' hyperthyroidism and ophthalmopathy. TCR beta CDR3 region amplification was performed from RNA transcripts. Initially, a first-round RT-PCR of the TCR CDR3 employed the HTBI primer set. MiXCR, applied by TCRdb to the multiplex PCR reads, yields one record per CDR3 protein. Among around 500,000 distinct CDR3 sequences listed, about 14% were seen once. The specimen sequenced was blood. The receptors stem from a middle-aged woman with Graves' hyperthyroidism.

Ten or more counts support this clonotype. The CDR3 nucleotides read TGCGCCAGCAGCCTCTATTCTAGCGGCCCAGATACGCAGTATTTT. Protein: CASSLYSSGPDTQYF. The chain links TRBV5-1 to TRBJ2-3, with 7 positions matching TRBD2. CDR1 is SGHRS, CDR2 YFSETQ, per germline. There are 15 residues in the CDR3. The ends lost 4 bases at V and 4 bases at J; junction bases unmatched: 9.

The chain combines TRBV6-6 with TRBJ2-1, with D hard to call. Germline V CDR1 and CDR2: MNHNY, SVGAGI (reference sequence). Trimming took 0 bases from V and 0 from J, leaving 9 bases between them. The CDR3 runs to 16 residues. The CDR3 sequence: CASSYSRTGSYNEQFF. The CDR3 DNA follows: TGTGCCAGCAGTTACTCAAGGACCGGCTCCTACAATGAGCAGTTCTTC.

This clonotype was picked up many times. The V and J genes are TRBV5-1 and TRBJ2-5, with D possibly matching TRBD1 (5 bases). The CDR3 sequence is 14 residues long. Per the germline V gene, CDR1 is SGHRS and CDR2 is YFSETQ. V lost 5 bases and J lost 2, with 13 bases in between. The CDR3 coding sequence is TGCGCCAGCAGGTTGAATACAGGACAAGAGACCCAGTACTTC. Translated: CASRLNTGQETQYF.